Below are 10 T cell receptor beta chains sequenced from a single sample in a study of control samples from healthy donors and cancer patients. TCRdb's table, derived via immunoSEQ multiplex PCR, lists solely in-frame clones and lacks some. The table has 63,000 or so clones, roughly nine tenths seen once. The material sequenced was PBMCs. These receptors were collected from a man aged 60 to 75 with colorectal cancer.

The V call is TRBV28, the J call TRBJ2-7; D is unresolved. The CDR3 is made up of 11 amino acids. Germline V CDR1 and CDR2: MDHEN, SYDVKM. Trimming cost V 3 bases and J 12 bases, with 12 bases left between them. In DNA, the CDR3 is TGTGCCAGCAGTTTGAAAGGGCCCGCGTACTTC. This codes for CASSLKGPAYF.

The rearrangement joins TRBV21-1 to TRBJ2-5; TRBD2 was called by the table and not checked on the DNA. TRBV21-1 is an annotated pseudogene. The CDR3 loop spans 17 amino acids. The CDR3 reads CASSKVLRTSGQETQYF. CDR3 coding DNA: TGTGCCAGCAGCAAAGTACTCCGGACTAGCGGACAAGAGACCCAGTACTTC.

The chain has TRBV7-9 and TRBJ2-5; 7 bases align to TRBD2. V lost 1 base to trimming and J lost 3 bases; unmatched junction nucleotides: 5. This CDR3 has 15 amino acids. Germline V gene sequence: CDR1 SEHNR, CDR2 FQNEAQ (reference sequence). The CDR3 DNA is TGTGCCAGCAGCTTAGGTTCGGGGGGAGAAGAGACCCAGTACTTC. This translates into CASSLGSGGEETQYF.

The chain employs TRBV9 and TRBJ1-3; D might be TRBD1 (5 bases). The CDR3 has 14 residues. V was cut by 0 bases and J by 1 base, with 5 bases left in between. Per germline, CDR1 SGDLS and CDR2 YYNGEE. For the CDR3, the DNA is TGTGCCAGCAGCGTAGACAGGTCTGGAAACACCATATATTTT. Amino acid sequence: CASSVDRSGNTIYF. Drawing the rest from reference TRBV9 and TRBJ1-3, the complete variable domain is DSGVTQTPKHLITATGQRVTLRCSPRSGDLSVYWYQQSLDQGLQFLIQYYNGEERAKGNILERFSAQQFPDLHSELNLSSLELGDSALYFCASSVDRSGNTIYFGEGSWLTVV.

The V gene is TRBV20-1, the J gene TRBJ1-1; no reliable D call. This CDR3 contains 10 residues. Germline V CDR1 and CDR2: DFQATT, SNEGSKA (reference sequence). In DNA, the CDR3 is TGCAGGACCCTGGGGACTGAAGCTTTCTTT. This gives the protein CRTLGTEAFF.

J is TRBJ1-5 and V is TRBV4-3; 10 nucleotides match TRBD1. The length of the CDR3 is 15 residues. Germline CDR1 is LGHNA and CDR2 is YSLEER. V shed 5 bases and J 3 bases; nucleotides not matched to a gene: 4. The CDR3 reads CASSYGTGVNQPQHF. The CDR3, as DNA: TGCGCCAGCAGCTACGGGACAGGGGTCAATCAGCCCCAGCATTTT.

The CDR3, as DNA: TGTGCCAGAAGCTGTCCAGGGGGGTACTATGGCTACACCTTC. Its protein product is CARSCPGGYYGYTF. The chain combines TRBV5-3 with TRBJ1-2, with 7 bases matching TRBD1. TRBV5-3 has ORF status, its function being uncertain. CDR3 length equals 14 residues. V lost 3 bases to trimming and J lost 3 bases; unmatched junction nucleotides: 5.

This rearrangement joins TRBV13 to TRBJ2-7; D remains unclear. V was clipped by 5 bases and J by 3 bases, with 11 bases between them. The CDR3 sequence is 13 residues long. Germline loops: CDR1 PRHDT, CDR2 FYEKMQ (reference sequence). The CDR3 reads CASSPYGDYEQYF. The CDR3, as DNA: TGTGCCAGCAGCCCTTATGGAGACTACGAGCAGTACTTC. The whole variable domain, remainder taken from reference TRBV13 and TRBJ2-7, is AAGVIQSPRHLIKEKRETATLKCYPIPRHDTVYWYQQGPGQDPQFLISFYEKMQSDKGSIPDRFSAQQFSDYHSELNMSSLELGDSALYFCASSPYGDYEQYFGPGTRLTVT.

This clone has more than one count but fewer than ten. The rearrangement links TRBV3-1 (or the pseudogene TRBV3-2) to TRBJ1-1; D gene uncertain. CDR3 length: 13 residues. Trimming cost V 4 bases and J 1 base, with 7 bases left between them. The V gene's germline CDR1 is LGHDT and CDR2 YNNKEL (reference sequence). In nucleotides, the CDR3 is TGTGCCAGCAGCCCATTTCAGAACACTGAAGCTTTCTTT. Translation gives CASSPFQNTEAFF.

Only one count was recorded for this clone. The rearrangement links TRBV15 to TRBJ1-4; TRBD1 might be the D (5 bases). This CDR3 region has 14 residues. CDR1 is LNHNV and CDR2 is YYDKDF in the germline V gene (reference sequence). The V end lost 0 bases, the J end lost 8 bases, and 10 bases lay between the germline ends. The CDR3 nucleotides are TGTGCCACCAGCAGAGATTGGGGGGAGGAAAAACTGTTTTTT. Encoded protein: CATSRDWGEEKLFF.